This entry features one TCR beta chain sequence. The antigen remains unidentified. The sample is drawn from a study of glioma-infiltrating T cells after dendritic cell vaccination. In the study overall: Treatment, given 2003 to 2012, was autologous tumor lysate-pulsed dendritic cell vaccination. Patients received three intradermal dendritic cell vaccine injections at biweekly intervals.

Germline V gene lookup returns CDR1 SGHKS and CDR2 YYEKEE (reference sequence). The CDR3 has 12 residues. V was clipped by 4 bases and J by 6 bases; unmatched bases: 1. Time point specified: after dendritic cell vaccination, including at tumor progression/relapse. Overall study results and limits: Higher pretreatment TIL content predicted longer progression-free time and survival. Few patients contributed both blood and tumor specimens.

Clones were sequenced by immunoSEQ multiplex PCR, and TCRdb holds only the in-frame ones, with some missing. The sample shows under 130,000 clones, roughly 89% of them seen only once. The chain combines TRBV5-5 with TRBJ2-3, with TRBD1 matching over 8 bases. The receptor was isolated from a human donor with glioblastoma. The specimen comprised blood, sampled after dendritic cell vaccination. CDR3 amino acids: CASSGDRDTQYF. CDR3 sequence (DNA): TGTGCCAGCAGCGGGGACAGGGATACGCAGTATTTT.